The subject of this entry is one T cell receptor (beta chain). The antigen is not known. The data originate from a study of OX40 agonist ivuxolimab in advanced cancers. Notes on the study in general: Expanded peripheral T cell antigen specificity was not determined. CD4+ and CD8+ T cells in blood underwent clonal expansion by week 6 at 0.1 to 3.0 mg/kg. Some of the nonresponding patients also showed low levels of normalized T-cell clonal expansion.

The assay was immunoSEQ multiplex PCR, and TCRdb's table has in-frame clones only and misses some. The sample records 31,000 or so clones, 65% to 85% being singletons. The CDR3 runs 16 residues. Germline CDR1 KGHSH, CDR2 LQKENI. Trimming took 1 base from V and 4 from J, leaving 16 bases between them. Sequences were derived from CD4+ or CD8+ T cells sorted from blood, sampled in a trial of the OX40 agonist ivuxolimab. This TCR was recovered from an adult with an advanced solid tumor such as melanoma, head and neck, liver or kidney cancer. This chain uses TRBV18 with TRBJ2-5, with D unresolved. The CDR3 nucleotides read TGTGCCAGCTCACCACTGGCCTCCCGACGGGCAGAGACCCAGTACTTC. It specifies CASSPLASRRAETQYF.